The clone carrying this T cell receptor beta chain appeared many times. Time point defined: newly diagnosed GD, antithyroid drugs for less than 3 months. The TCR library was made from RNA that had been extracted from PBMCs in TRIzol. This sample is part of a study of regulatory T cells in long-lasting Graves disease. HTBI primers from iRepertoire and Arm-PCR of CDR3 regions yielded the TCR beta libraries. TCRdb recomputed calls from the multiplex PCR reads with MiXCR, one row per CDR3 protein. The repertoire holds 350,000 to 550,000 distinct CDR3 sequences, approximately 15% seen once, with around 15% in the top ten. This CDR3 contains 14 residues. The V gene end was trimmed by 10 bases and the J gene end by 5 bases; junction bases not matched to a gene: 14. In germline, CDR1 is SNHLY, CDR2 FYNNEI. These data also formed part of another study, on T cells in Graves' hyperthyroidism and ophthalmopathy.

Specimen: peripheral blood mononuclear cells (PBMCs), collected at new diagnosis, from a patient treated with antithyroid drugs. V gene TRBV2 combines with J gene TRBJ2-7, with TRBD1 identical over 7 bases. The TCR sequence derives from a woman aged 25 to 39 with Graves disease. In DNA, the CDR3 is TGTGCCACCCAGGGGACAGCCCCTCTCGACGAGCAGTACTTC. It is translated as CATQGTAPLDEQYF.